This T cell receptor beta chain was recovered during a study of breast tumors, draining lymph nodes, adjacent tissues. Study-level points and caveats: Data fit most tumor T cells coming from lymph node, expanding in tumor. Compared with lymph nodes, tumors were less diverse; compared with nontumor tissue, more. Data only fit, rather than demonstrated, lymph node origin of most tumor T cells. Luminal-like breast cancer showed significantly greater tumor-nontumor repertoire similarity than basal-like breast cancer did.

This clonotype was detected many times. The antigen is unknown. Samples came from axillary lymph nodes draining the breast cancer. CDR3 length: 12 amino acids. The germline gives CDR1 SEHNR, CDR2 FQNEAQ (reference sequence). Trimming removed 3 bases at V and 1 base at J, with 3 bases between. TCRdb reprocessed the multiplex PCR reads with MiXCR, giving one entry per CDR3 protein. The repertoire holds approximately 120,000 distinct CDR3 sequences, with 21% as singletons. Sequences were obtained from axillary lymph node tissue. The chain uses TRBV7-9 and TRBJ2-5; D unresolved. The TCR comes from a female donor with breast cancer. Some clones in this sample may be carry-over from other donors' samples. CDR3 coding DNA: TGTGCCAGCAGCTTCATCCAAGAGACCCAGTACTTC. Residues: CASSFIQETQYF. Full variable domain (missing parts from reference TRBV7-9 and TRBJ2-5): DTGVSQNPRHKITKRGQNVTFRCDPISEHNRLYWYRQTLGQGPEFLTYFQNEAQLEKSRLLSDRFSAERPKGSFSTLEIQRTEQGDSAMYLCASSFIQETQYFGPGTRLLVL.